This T cell receptor (beta chain) came from a study of T cell repertoires in cytomegalovirus infection (dated by TCRdb to between 2018 and 2021). Context from the whole study: Because public TCR beta signatures pointed to carriage of CMV infection together with the matching HLA type, the HLA type of each donor mattered for the analysis.

This clonotype was seen a single time. Its specific antigen is unknown. Base qualities were left out, and no much larger clone turns up one base away. A read on its own is weak evidence. The full study reports these points: In both this cohort and an independent cohort of several hundred donors, the cumulative frequency of public TCR beta family members distinguished carriers of CMV infection plus the relevant HLA type. In the ex vivo response, HLA-C-restricted CMV-specific TCR beta clonotypes were dominant, and in two of eight donors the single most frequent clonotype came from this HLA-C-restricted group.

Sequencing was performed on an Illumina HiSeq 1500. TCRdb's own reprocessing of the public reads used fastp at Q25 and MiXCR and kept productive beta chains. Rows with a matching CDR3 protein are joined into one entry that keeps the most common DNA and genes. This sample holds about 310,000 distinct CDR3 sequences; roughly 15% were observed only once. The ten largest clones add up to around 12% of the sample. V is reduced by 1 base and J by 1 base, leaving a spacing of 11 bases between them. Including cysteine and phenylalanine, the CDR3 has 15 amino acids. Only the CDR3 part of the read is kept: 45 bases, read in frame from the first base.

The sequence was collected from a human donor in good health (CMV status not recorded). Some clones in this sample may be carry-over from other donors' samples. Sequencing input: PBMCs. The V and J segments used are TRBV12-3 or TRBV12-4 and TRBJ2-7; the D gene identity is not certain. The CDR3 region has the sequence CASSLDLYSSYEQYF. The nucleotide sequence reads as follows: TGTGCCAGCAGTTTAGACCTATACTCGTCCTACGAGCAGTACTTC.